A selection of T cell receptor beta chains follows, all from one sample in a study of blood T cell repertoires in COVID-19. Only in-frame clones appear in the TCRdb table, and some are missing; sequencing was by immunoSEQ multiplex PCR. The profile shows under 250,000 clones, 83% of them singletons. Sequencing used peripheral blood. Receptor source: a woman between 40 and 50 years old with active or convalescent COVID-19. The conserved cysteine and the conserved F or W are not part of the CDR3 here.

cdr3_length	v_call	j_call	cdr3_aa
10	TRBV3-1/TRBV3-2	TRBJ2-7	ASSTDRAEQY
14	TRBV4-3	TRBJ2-3	ASSPRGGGSTDTQY
14	TRBV28	TRBJ1-2	ASSLGTGETNYGYT
12	TRBV28	TRBJ1-4	ASSFVTANEKLF
15	TRBV2	TRBJ2-3	ASSAGLAGLSTDTQY
12	TRBV7-8	TRBJ2-7	ASSLGGSGYEQY
12	TRBV14	TRBJ1-2	ASSQSRANYGYT
12	TRBV30	TRBJ1-3	AWSPFGIRNTIY
12	TRBV13	TRBJ1-5	ASSLAGMGQPQH
16	TRBV24-1	TRBJ2-2	ATSDSGGGPTNTGELF
13	TRBV7-3	TRBJ1-1	ASSLTGGQGTEAF
13	TRBV24-1	TRBJ1-2	ATSDSPGGVYGYT
12	TRBV5-1	TRBJ1-2	ASSDGTANYGYT
11	TRBV7-9	TRBJ2-7	ASSRTATYEQY
13	TRBV14	TRBJ2-2	ASSRGRENTGELF
15	TRBV24-1	TRBJ2-7	ATSDLAPGQGAYEQY
12	TRBV5-1	TRBJ1-6	ASSSQANNSPLH
14	TRBV7-9	TRBJ2-7	ASSASTSGKAYEQY
13	TRBV30	TRBJ1-6	AWRGYLDSGSPLH
16	TRBV4-2	TRBJ1-5	ASSQEWRQGPTDQPQH
14	TRBV18	TRBJ1-2	ASSPPGSGSDYGYT
13	TRBV18	TRBJ2-7	ASSPEAEGHSEQY
9	TRBV5-1	TRBJ2-5	ASLYQETQY
13	TRBV19	TRBJ2-7	ASSTRQGETYEQY
13	TRBV30	TRBJ1-6	AWSVRDRTNSPLH
13	TRBV25-1	TRBJ1-5	ASSESSGGNQPQH
15	TRBV5-8	TRBJ1-1	ASSGNSGTWLNTEAF
13	TRBV6-5	TRBJ1-2	ASSYYGGVVSGYT
12	TRBV9	TRBJ1-1	ASSVDNRGTEAF
12	TRBV30	TRBJ2-3	AWSVTGVTDTQY
11	TRBV5-1	TRBJ1-1	ASSSGDGTKAF
19	TRBV14	TRBJ2-1	ASSQDRFGAGGLWSSSEQF
12	TRBV28	TRBJ1-5	ASSFGTVNQPQH
14	TRBV4-3	TRBJ2-5	ASSQDFKTGGETQY
14	TRBV27	TRBJ2-7	ASSFVRQSSSNEQY
15	TRBV5-1	TRBJ1-1	ASSLGPNNRANTEAF
13	TRBV3-1/TRBV3-2	TRBJ1-2	ASSQDILRQGGYT
12	TRBV24-1	TRBJ1-2	ATSGRGRNYGYT
12	TRBV28	TRBJ2-7	ASSLYPDSYEQY
13	TRBV5-1	TRBJ1-3	ASSLEGASGNTIY
12	TRBV3-1/TRBV3-2	TRBJ1-1	ASSQARRNTEAF
13	TRBV2	TRBJ1-1	ASSEEGQAVTEAF
14	TRBV4-2	TRBJ1-4	ASSQDGDRYNEKLF
9	TRBV3-1/TRBV3-2	TRBJ2-7	ASSQRGEQY
12	TRBV3-1/TRBV3-2	TRBJ2-3	ASSQTGGTDTQY
14	TRBV27	TRBJ1-2	ASSPQGSRPSGGYT
14	TRBV30	TRBJ2-5	AWSTGLAGKRETQY
16	TRBV19	TRBJ2-1	ASSKRPPGTSGSVEQF